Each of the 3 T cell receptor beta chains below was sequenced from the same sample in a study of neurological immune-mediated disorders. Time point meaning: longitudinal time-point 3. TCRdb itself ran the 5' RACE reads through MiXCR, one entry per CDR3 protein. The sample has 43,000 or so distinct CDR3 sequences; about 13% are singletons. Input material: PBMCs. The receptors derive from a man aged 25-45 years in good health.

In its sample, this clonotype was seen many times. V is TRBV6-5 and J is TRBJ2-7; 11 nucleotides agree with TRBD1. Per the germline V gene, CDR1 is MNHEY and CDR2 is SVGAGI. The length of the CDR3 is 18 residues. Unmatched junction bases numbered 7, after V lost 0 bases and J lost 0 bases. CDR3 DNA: TGTGCCAGCAGTTACTCCTTTACCGGGACAGGGGGCTCCTACGAGCAGTACTTC. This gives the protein CASSYSFTGTGGSYEQYF.

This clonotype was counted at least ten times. The CDR3 region is CASRSTRGDPYEQYF. CDR3 in DNA: TGTGCCAGCAGGTCGACCAGGGGAGATCCCTACGAGCAGTACTTC. The rearrangement uses TRBV28 and TRBJ2-7; a possible D gene is TRBD1 (6 bases). The CDR3 totals 15 residues. Trimming shortened V by 6 bases and J by 2 bases, and 17 bases separated the two germline ends. The V gene's germline CDR1 is MDHEN and CDR2 SYDVKM. The variable domain in full, with the rest retrieved from reference TRBV28 and TRBJ2-7, is DVKVTQSSRYLVKRTGEKVFLECVQDMDHENMFWYRQDPGLGLRLIYFSYDVKMKEKGDIPEGYSVSREKKERFSLILESASTNQTSMYLCASRSTRGDPYEQYFGPGTRLTVT.

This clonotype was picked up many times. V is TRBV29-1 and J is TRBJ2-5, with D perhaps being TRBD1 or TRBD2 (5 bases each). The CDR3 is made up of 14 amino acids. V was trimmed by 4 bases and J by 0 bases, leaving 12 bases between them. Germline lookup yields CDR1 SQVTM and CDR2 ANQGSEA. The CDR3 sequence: CSVAGRLHQETQYF. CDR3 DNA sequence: TGCAGCGTTGCAGGGCGACTACACCAAGAGACCCAGTACTTC.